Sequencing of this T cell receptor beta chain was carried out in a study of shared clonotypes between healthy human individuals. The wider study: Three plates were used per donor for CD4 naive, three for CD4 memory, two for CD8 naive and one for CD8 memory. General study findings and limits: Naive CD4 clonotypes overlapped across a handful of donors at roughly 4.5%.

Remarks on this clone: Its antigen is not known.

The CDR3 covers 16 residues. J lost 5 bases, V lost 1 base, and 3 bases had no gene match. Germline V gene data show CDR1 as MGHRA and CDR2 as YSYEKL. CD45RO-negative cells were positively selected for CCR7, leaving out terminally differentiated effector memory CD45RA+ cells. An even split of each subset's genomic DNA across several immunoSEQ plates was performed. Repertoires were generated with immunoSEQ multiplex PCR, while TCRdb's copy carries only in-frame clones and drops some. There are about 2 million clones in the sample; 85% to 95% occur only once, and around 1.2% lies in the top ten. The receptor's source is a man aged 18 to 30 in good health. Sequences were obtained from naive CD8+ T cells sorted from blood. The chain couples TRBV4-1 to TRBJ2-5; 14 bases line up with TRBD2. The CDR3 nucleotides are TGCGCCAGCAGCCAAGTACGACTAGCGGGGGGGGAGACCCAGTACTTC. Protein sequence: CASSQVRLAGGETQYF.